Shown below are 5 T cell receptor beta chains from a single sample sequenced in a study of beta chain features in type 1 diabetes. The entirety of the isolated RNA underwent reverse transcription, so expressed TCRB transcripts were sequenced. Data came from immunoSEQ multiplex PCR; TCRdb stores just in-frame clones and leaves some out. Here the sample spans more than 300,000 clones, about 15% being singletons. Sequences were obtained from naive CD4+ T cells from blood. The receptor set was obtained from a woman aged 18-29 years in good health.

The chain carries TRBV19 and TRBJ1-1, with no clear D. V lost 6 bases, J lost 7 bases, and 18 bases lay in between. The CDR3 loop spans 14 amino acids. CDR1 and CDR2 (germline): LNHDA, SQIVND (reference sequence). For the CDR3, the DNA is TGTGCCAGTAGACCTACCTCCGGGTGGATTGAAGCTTTCTTT. Translation gives CASRPTSGWIEAFF. Full variable domain (missing parts from reference TRBV19 and TRBJ1-1): DGGITQSPKYLFRKEGQNVTLSCEQNLNHDAMYWYRQDPGQGLRLIYYSQIVNDFQKGDIAEGYSVSREKKESFPLTVTSAQKNPTAFYLCASRPTSGWIEAFFGQGTRLTVV.

This chain joins TRBV7-6 and TRBJ2-1; TRBD2 agrees at 12 bases. Germline loops: CDR1 SGHVS, CDR2 FNYEAQ. The trim removed 5 bases at V and 9 bases at J, leaving 5 bases unmatched. This CDR3 comprises 14 residues. This chain's CDR3 is CASSTGLAGTEQFF. The CDR3 DNA reads as TGTGCCAGCAGCACTGGACTAGCGGGGACTGAGCAGTTCTTC. The variable domain in full, completed from reference TRBV7-6 and TRBJ2-1, reads GAGVSQSPRYKVTKRGQDVALRCDPISGHVSLYWYRQALGQGPEFLTYFNYEAQQDKSGLPNDRFSAERPEGSISTLTIQRTEQRDSAMYRCASSTGLAGTEQFFGPGTRLTVL.

This clone occurred a few times. V usage is TRBV27 and J usage is TRBJ1-5, with D possibly matching TRBD1 (6 bases). The CDR3 runs 14 residues. In germline, CDR1 is MNHEY, CDR2 SMNVEV (reference sequence). V dropped 5 bases and J dropped 4 bases, with 12 bases sitting between them. This CDR3 reads CASSLQGTNQPQHF. As DNA, the CDR3 is TGTGCCAGCAGTCTACAGGGTACAAATCAGCCCCAGCATTTT.

The CDR3, as DNA: TGCGCCAGCAGCTCCGGGACAGGACCTTTGAACACTGAAGCTTTCTTT. Translated, it gives CASSSGTGPLNTEAFF. The chain combines TRBV5-1 with TRBJ1-1, with 8 positions matching TRBD1. The length of the CDR3 is 16 residues. Germline V gene lookup returns CDR1 SGHRS and CDR2 YFSETQ. V lost 3 bases, J lost 0 bases, and 7 bases stayed unmatched.

The chain employs TRBV30 and TRBJ2-5; 9 bases are shared with TRBD1. The junction had 7 bases not matched to a gene; V was cut back by 3 bases and J by 2 bases. CDR3 length equals 15 residues. The V gene's germline CDR1 is GTSNPN and CDR2 SVGIG (reference sequence). CDR3 sequence: CAWSLGGQGQETQYF. The CDR3 DNA is TGTGCCTGGAGCCTAGGAGGACAGGGGCAAGAGACCCAGTACTTC. Together with reference TRBV30 and TRBJ2-5, the CDR3 gives the full variable domain: SQTIHQWPATLVQPVGSPLSLECTVEGTSNPNLYWYRQAAGRGLQLLFYSVGIGQISSEVPQNLSASRPQDRQFILSSKKLLLSDSGFYLCAWSLGGQGQETQYFGPGTRLLVL.